The 14 T cell receptor beta chains given below trace back to one sample, sequenced in a study of radiation and T cells in renal cell carcinoma. Time point meaning: blood 4 weeks post-SBRT, at nephrectomy. Treatment given: 15 Gy SBRT to primary tumor, nephrectomy 4 weeks later. Assay: immunoSEQ multiplex PCR; the TCRdb copy retains only in-frame clones and omits some. The data show roughly 160,000 clones, around 90% seen once. The starting material was blood, obtained from a patient whose treatment included radiotherapy and nephrectomy. These receptors were obtained from a woman in her 50s with renal cell carcinoma.

This chain connects TRBV6-5 to TRBJ2-6; possibly TRBD2 for D (6 bases). V lost 4 bases and J lost 0, with 7 bases in between. The CDR3 is 15 amino acids. The germline V gene has CDR1 MNHEY and CDR2 SVGAGI. The CDR3 protein is CASSSDYSGANVLTF. CDR3 DNA sequence: TGTGCCAGCAGTTCGGACTACTCTGGGGCCAACGTCCTGACTTTC.

The chain joins TRBV10-3 to TRBJ2-5, with 11 bases aligning to TRBD2. CDR1 is ENHRY, CDR2 SYGVKD, per germline. V lost 4 bases to trimming and J lost 3 bases; unmatched junction nucleotides: 4. The length of the CDR3 is 15 residues. The CDR3 spells CAISGTGLAEETQYF. CDR3 nucleotide sequence: TGTGCCATCAGTGGCACGGGACTAGCGGAAGAGACCCAGTACTTC.

The genes are TRBV6-5 and TRBJ2-2; possible D gene TRBD1, 7 bases. CDR3 size: 15 residues. The V end was cut by 11 bases, the J end by 1 base, with 17 bases between. The germline V gene has CDR1 MNHEY and CDR2 SVGAGI. CDR3 in DNA: TGTGCCTCGAAGGGGGGACAGTTGAACACCGGGGAGCTGTTTTTT. Encoded protein: CASKGGQLNTGELFF.

This chain joins TRBV10-1 and TRBJ2-1; D is unresolved. The V end lost 0 bases, the J end lost 9 bases, and 9 bases lay between the germline ends. CDR3 length: 13 amino acids. The germline CDR1 and CDR2 sequences are WNHNN and SYGVQD (reference sequence). CDR3 in DNA: TGCGCCAGCAGTGAGTCAACCGTCGGTGAGCAGTTCTTC. It codes for CASSESTVGEQFF.

The chain recombines TRBV5-1 with TRBJ1-6, with 8 bases identical to TRBD1. Trimming removed 3 bases from V and 10 bases from J; junction bases left unmatched: 15. Germline V gene sequence: CDR1 SGHRS, CDR2 YFSETQ. The CDR3 consists of 17 residues. The CDR3 sequence is CASSSSRLTGANSPLHF. CDR3 sequence (DNA): TGCGCCAGCAGCTCTAGCCGTCTGACAGGGGCCAACTCACCCCTCCACTTT.

The rearrangement links TRBV2 to TRBJ1-2, with 7 bases lining up with TRBD1. Trimming took 9 bases from V and 1 from J; bases not matched to a gene: 14. The CDR3 loop spans 16 amino acids. Germline V gene lookup returns CDR1 SNHLY and CDR2 FYNNEI. The CDR3 coding sequence is TGTGCCAGTCTAGTACGGACAGGCCTTGTTAACTATGGCTACACCTTC. Translated, it gives CASLVRTGLVNYGYTF.

The rearrangement joins TRBV6-1 to TRBJ1-5; no clear D. This CDR3 contains 14 residues. The V end was cut by 5 bases, the J end by 3 bases, with 11 bases between. The germline V gene encodes CDR1 MNHNS and CDR2 SASEGT. This chain's CDR3 is CASSPTFANQPQHF. The CDR3 bases are TGTGCCAGCAGTCCCACGTTCGCCAATCAGCCCCAGCATTTT.

The chain uses TRBV2 and TRBJ1-1; possibly TRBD1 for D (5 bases). The CDR3 runs 13 residues. Germline values: CDR1 SNHLY, CDR2 FYNNEI. V lost 8 bases and J lost 6, with 16 bases in between. This CDR3 reads CASETGYFSEAFF. The CDR3 DNA reads as TGTGCCAGCGAAACAGGATATTTTTCTGAAGCTTTCTTT.

The chain couples TRBV6-1 to TRBJ2-1, with 10 bases that match TRBD1. V lost 4 bases and J lost 6; bases outside the gene matches: 6. Germline V gives CDR1 MNHNS, CDR2 SASEGT. The CDR3 is 15 amino acids. Written as DNA, the CDR3 is TGTGCCAGCAGTGTTGGGACAGGGGATTTCAATGAGCAGTTCTTC. It translates to CASSVGTGDFNEQFF.

J is TRBJ2-5 and V is TRBV20-1; D gene ambiguous. The CDR3 spans 11 residues. Germline V gives CDR1 DFQATT, CDR2 SNEGSKA (reference sequence). The germline V and J ends were trimmed by 6 bases and 4 bases, with 9 bases remaining between them. The CDR3 region has the DNA TGCAGTGCCAAAGAACGAGAGACCCAGTACTTC. This encodes CSAKERETQYF.

This clone turned up a few times. The chain is built from TRBV6-5 and TRBJ1-1; D ambiguous. This CDR3 is built from 15 residues. In germline, CDR1 is MNHEY, CDR2 SVGAGI. V lost 1 base to trimming and J lost 1 base, with 10 bases between them. In DNA, the CDR3 is TGTGCCAGCAGTTACTTCGGGGTCGGGAACACTGAAGCTTTCTTT. Protein product: CASSYFGVGNTEAFF.

The chain recombines TRBV7-8 with TRBJ1-5; 10 bases are shared with TRBD1. The germline CDR1 and CDR2 sequences are SGHVS and FQNEAQ. Unmatched junction bases numbered 6, after V lost 0 bases and J lost 7 bases. The CDR3 length is 16 residues. This CDR3 is CASSLATGGAGQPQHF. In DNA form, the CDR3 reads TGTGCCAGCAGCTTAGCGACAGGGGGCGCAGGACAGCCCCAGCATTTT.

V is TRBV11-2 and J is TRBJ2-5, with no clear D. The CDR3 loop spans 14 amino acids. Germline V gene data show CDR1 as SGHAT and CDR2 as FQNNGV. Trimming took off 2 bases at V and 2 bases at J, with 9 bases between the two ends. As DNA, the CDR3 is TGTGCCAGCAGCTTACGTACTTTACAAGAGACCCAGTACTTC. It is translated as CASSLRTLQETQYF.

This chain links TRBV9 with TRBJ2-3, with D possibly matching TRBD2 (5 bases). CDR1 and CDR2 (germline): SGDLS, YYNGEE. This CDR3 comprises 15 residues. Trimming took off 0 bases at V and 6 bases at J, with 14 bases between the two ends. CDR3: CASSVEAGVVDTQYF. Written as DNA, the CDR3 is TGTGCCAGCAGCGTAGAGGCGGGTGTGGTGGATACGCAGTATTTT.